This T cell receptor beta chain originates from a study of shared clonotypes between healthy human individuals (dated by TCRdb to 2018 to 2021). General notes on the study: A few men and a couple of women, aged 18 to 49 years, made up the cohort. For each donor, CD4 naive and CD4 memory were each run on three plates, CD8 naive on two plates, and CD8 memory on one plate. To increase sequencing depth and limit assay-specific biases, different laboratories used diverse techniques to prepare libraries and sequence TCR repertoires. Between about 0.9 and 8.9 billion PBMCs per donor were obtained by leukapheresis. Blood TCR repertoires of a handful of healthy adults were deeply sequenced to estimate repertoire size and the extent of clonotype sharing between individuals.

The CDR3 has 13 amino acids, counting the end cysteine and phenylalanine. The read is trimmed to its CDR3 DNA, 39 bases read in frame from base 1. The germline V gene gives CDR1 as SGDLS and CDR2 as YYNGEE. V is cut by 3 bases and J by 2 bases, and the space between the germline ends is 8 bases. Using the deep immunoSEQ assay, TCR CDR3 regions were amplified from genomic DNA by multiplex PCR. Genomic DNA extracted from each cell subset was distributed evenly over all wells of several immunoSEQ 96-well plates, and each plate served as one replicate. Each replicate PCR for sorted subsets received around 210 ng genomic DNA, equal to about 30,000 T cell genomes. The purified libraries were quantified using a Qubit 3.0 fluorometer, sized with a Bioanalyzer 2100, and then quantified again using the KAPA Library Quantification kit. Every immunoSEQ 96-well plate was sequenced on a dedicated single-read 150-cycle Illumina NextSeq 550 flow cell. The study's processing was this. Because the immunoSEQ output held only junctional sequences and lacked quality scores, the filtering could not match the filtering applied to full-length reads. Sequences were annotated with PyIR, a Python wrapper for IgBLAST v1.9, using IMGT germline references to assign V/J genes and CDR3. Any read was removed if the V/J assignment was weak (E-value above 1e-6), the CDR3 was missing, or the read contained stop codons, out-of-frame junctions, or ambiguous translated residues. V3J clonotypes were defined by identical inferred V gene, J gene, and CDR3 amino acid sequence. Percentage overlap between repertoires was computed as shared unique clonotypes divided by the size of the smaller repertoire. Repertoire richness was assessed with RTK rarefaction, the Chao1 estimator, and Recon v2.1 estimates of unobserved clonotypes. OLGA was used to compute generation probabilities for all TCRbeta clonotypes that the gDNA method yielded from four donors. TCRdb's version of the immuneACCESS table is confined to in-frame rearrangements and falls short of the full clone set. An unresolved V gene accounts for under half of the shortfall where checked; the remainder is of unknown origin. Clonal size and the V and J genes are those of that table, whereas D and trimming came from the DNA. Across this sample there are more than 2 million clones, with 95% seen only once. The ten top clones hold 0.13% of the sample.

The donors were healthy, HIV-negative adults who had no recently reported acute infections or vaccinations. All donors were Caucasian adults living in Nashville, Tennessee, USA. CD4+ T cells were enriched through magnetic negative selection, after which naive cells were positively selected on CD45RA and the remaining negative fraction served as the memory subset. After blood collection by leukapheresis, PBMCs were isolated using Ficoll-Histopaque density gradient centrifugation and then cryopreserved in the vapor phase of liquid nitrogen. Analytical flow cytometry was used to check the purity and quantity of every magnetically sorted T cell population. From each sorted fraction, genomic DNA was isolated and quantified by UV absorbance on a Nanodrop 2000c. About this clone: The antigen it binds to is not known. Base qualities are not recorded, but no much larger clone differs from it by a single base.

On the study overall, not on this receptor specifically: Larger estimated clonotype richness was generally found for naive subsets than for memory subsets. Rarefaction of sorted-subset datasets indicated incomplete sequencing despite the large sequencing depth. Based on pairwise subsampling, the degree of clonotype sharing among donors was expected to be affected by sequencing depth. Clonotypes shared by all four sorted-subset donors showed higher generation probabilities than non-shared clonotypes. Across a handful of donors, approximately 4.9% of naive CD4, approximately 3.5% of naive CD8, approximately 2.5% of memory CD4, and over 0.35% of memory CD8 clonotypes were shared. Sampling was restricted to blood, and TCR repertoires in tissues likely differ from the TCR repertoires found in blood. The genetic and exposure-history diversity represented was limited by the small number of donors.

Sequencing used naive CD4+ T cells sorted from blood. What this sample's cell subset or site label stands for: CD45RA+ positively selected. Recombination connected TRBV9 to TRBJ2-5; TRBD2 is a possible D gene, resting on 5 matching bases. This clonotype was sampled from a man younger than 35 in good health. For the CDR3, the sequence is CASSGTWQETQYF. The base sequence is TGTGCCAGCAGCGGGACTTGGCAAGAGACCCAGTACTTC.